This paragraph covers one TCR beta chain sequence. No antigen is known for it. This entry is derived from a study of early T cells in non-severe SARS-CoV-2 infection. Study overall: Sequencing of unsorted whole blood was done on bulk RNA, leaving chains unpaired. Study outcomes and limitations: Missing private and CD4 specificities, VDJdb matching favored anti-spike CD8 responses.

The TCR library protocol was used to attach unique molecular identifiers. These identifiers were attached to individual cDNA molecules. TCRdb fed the 5' RACE reads into MiXCR, producing one record per CDR3 protein. This sample has over 55,000 distinct CDR3 sequences, with 12% found just once. Specimen: whole blood. The sequence was obtained from an adult who was a healthcare worker with PCR-confirmed SARS-CoV-2 infection or an uninfected control (not recorded which).

The CDR3 spells CASSNQPGLALTGELFF. The CDR3 DNA sequence: TGTGCCAGTTCTAATCAACCGGGACTAGCGCTCACCGGGGAGCTGTTTTTT. The chain couples TRBV6-1 to TRBJ2-2; 10 bases fit TRBD2. Germline V CDR1 and CDR2: MNHNS, SASEGT. CDR3 length: 17 amino acids. The ends lost 9 bases at V and 4 bases at J; junction bases unmatched: 14.